The clone carrying this T cell receptor (beta chain) was recorded many times. Its antigen is unidentified. Donation came from healthy Caucasian individuals in Russia who were aged about 6 to 95. With a J-beta primer mix and a sample-barcoded 5' primer, a second PCR ran 7 to 11 cycles. With 12 random nucleotides, a template-switch adaptor tagged each individual cDNA molecule. One entry per CDR3 protein results from TCRdb running MiXCR on the 5' RACE reads. This table holds some 900,000 distinct CDR3 sequences, under 30% found once. The data were taken from a study of blood T cells in healthy people across ages. Study conclusions and caveats: Donor CMV status, an unknown factor, possibly confounded changes in expanded clonotypes. It was held that diversity estimates obtained from one million T cells represented underestimates.

Material: blood. The receptor comes from a woman aged 80 or over in good health.

CDR3 loop: CASSSSLFQETQYF. The CDR3 nucleotides read TGTGCCAGCAGTTCTTCCTTGTTCCAAGAGACCCAGTACTTC. V and J are TRBV5-6 and TRBJ2-5; D remains ambiguous. The V gene lost 5 bases and the J gene lost 1 base, with 12 bases spanning the gap. The germline V gene encodes CDR1 SGHDT and CDR2 YYEEEE. This CDR3 spans 14 amino acids.